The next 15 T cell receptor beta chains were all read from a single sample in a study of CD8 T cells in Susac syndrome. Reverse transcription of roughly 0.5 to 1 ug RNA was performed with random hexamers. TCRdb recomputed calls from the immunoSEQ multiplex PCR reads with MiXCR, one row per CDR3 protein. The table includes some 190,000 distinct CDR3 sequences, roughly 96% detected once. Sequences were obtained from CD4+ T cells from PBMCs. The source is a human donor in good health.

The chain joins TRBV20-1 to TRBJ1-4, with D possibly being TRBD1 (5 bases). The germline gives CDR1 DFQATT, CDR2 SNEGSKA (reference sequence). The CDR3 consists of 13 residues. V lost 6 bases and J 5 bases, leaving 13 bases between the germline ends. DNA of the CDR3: TGCAGTGCCCTGGGGGGGGTAAATGAAAAACTGTTTTTT. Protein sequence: CSALGGVNEKLFF.

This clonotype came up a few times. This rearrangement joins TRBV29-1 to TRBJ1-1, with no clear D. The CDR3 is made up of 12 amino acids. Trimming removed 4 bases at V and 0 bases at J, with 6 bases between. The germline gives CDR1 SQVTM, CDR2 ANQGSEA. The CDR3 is CSVVRLNTEAFF. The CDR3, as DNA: TGCAGCGTTGTGCGATTGAACACTGAAGCTTTCTTT. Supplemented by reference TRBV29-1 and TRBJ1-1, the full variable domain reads SAVISQKPSRDICQRGTSLTIQCQVDSQVTMMFWYRQQPGQSLTLIATANQGSEATYESGFVIDKFPISRPNLTFSTLTVSNMSPEDSSIYLCSVVRLNTEAFFGQGTRLTVV.

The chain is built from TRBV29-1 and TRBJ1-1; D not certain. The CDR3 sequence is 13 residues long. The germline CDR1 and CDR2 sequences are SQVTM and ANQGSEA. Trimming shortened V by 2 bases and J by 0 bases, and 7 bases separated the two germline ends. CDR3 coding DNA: TGCAGCGTTGAATCTCTTATGAACACTGAAGCTTTCTTT. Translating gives CSVESLMNTEAFF.

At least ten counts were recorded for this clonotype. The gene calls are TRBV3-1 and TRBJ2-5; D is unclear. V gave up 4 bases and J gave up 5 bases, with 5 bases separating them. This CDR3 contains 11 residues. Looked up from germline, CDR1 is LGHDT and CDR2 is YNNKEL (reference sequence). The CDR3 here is CASSPGETQYF. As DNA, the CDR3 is TGTGCCAGCAGCCCCGGGGAGACCCAGTACTTC.

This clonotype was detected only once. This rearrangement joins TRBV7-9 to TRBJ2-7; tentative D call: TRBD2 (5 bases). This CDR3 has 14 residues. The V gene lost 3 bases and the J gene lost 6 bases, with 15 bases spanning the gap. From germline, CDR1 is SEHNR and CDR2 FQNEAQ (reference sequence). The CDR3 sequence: CASSLRAGSGEQYV. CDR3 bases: TGTGCCAGCAGCTTGCGGGCCGGTAGTGGCGAGCAGTACGTC.

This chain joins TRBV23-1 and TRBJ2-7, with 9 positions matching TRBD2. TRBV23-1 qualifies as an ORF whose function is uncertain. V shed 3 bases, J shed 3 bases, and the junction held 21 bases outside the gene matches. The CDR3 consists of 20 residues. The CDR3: CASSQARQGRSSGTNYEQYV. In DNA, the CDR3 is TGCGCCAGCAGTCAGGCCAGGCAGGGGAGGTCTAGCGGGACTAACTACGAGCAGTACGTC.

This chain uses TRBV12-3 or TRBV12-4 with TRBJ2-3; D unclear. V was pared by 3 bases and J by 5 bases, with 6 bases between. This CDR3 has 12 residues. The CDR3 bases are TGTGCCAGCAGTTTTGCGAGAGATACGCAGTATTTT. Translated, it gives CASSFARDTQYF.

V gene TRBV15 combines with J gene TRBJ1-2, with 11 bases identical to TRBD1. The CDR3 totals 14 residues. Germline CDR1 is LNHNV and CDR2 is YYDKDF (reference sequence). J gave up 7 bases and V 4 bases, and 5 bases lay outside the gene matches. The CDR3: CATSTGQGAIGYTF. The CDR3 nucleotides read TGTGCCACCAGCACAGGACAGGGGGCGATTGGCTACACCTTC.

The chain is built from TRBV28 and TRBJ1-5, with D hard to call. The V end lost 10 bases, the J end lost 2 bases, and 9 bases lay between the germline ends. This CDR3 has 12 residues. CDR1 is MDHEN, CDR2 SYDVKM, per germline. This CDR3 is CAITTGNQPQHF. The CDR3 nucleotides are TGTGCCATCACTACAGGCAATCAGCCCCAGCATTTT.

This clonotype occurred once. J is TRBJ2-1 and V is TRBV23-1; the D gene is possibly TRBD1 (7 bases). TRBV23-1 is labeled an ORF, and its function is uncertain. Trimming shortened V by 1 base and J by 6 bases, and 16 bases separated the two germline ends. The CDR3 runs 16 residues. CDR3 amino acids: CASSQCGTARGNEQFF. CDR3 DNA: TGCGCCAGCAGTCAATGCGGGACAGCCCGGGGCAATGAGCAGTTCTTC.

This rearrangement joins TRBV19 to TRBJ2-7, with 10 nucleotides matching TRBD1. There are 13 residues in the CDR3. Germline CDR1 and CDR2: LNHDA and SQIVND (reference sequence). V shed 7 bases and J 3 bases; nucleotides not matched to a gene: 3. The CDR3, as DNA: TGTGCCAGTACAAGGACAGGGGGCTACGAGCAGTACTTC. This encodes CASTRTGGYEQYF.

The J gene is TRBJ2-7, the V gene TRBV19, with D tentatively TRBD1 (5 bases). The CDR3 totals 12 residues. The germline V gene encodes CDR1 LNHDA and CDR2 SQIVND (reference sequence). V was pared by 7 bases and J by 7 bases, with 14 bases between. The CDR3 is CASNRRTCEQYF. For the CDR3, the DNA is TGTGCCAGTAATCGTAGGACATGTGAGCAGTACTTC.

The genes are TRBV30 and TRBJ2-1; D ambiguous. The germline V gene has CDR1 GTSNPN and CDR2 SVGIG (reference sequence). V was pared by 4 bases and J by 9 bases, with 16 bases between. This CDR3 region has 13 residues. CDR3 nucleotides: TGTGCCTGGACCAGAGTATTCGGCTCTGAGCAGTTCTTC. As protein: CAWTRVFGSEQFF.

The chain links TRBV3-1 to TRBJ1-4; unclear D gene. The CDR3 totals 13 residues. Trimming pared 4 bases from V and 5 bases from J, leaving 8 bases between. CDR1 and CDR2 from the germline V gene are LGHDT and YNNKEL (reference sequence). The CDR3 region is CASSPEGNEKLFF. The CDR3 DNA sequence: TGTGCCAGCAGCCCAGAAGGAAATGAAAAACTGTTTTTT.

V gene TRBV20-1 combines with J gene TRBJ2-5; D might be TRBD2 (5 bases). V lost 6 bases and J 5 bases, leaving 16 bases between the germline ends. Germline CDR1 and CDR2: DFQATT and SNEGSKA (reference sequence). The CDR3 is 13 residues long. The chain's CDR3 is CSAIREPGETQYF. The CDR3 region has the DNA TGCAGTGCGATAAGGGAGCCCGGGGAGACCCAGTACTTC.